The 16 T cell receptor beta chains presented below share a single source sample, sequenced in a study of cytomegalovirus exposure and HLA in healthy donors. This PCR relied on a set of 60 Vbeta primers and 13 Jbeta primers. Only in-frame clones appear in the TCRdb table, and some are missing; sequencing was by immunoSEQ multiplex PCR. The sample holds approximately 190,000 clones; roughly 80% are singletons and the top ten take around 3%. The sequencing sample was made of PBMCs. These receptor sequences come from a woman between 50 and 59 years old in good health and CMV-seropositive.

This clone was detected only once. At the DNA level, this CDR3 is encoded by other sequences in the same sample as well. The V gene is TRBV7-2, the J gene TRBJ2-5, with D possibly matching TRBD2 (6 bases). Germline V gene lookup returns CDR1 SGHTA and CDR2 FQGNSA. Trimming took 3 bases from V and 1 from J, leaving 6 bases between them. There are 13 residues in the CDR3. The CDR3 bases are TGTGCCAGCAGCTTGGGACTCCAAGAGACCCAGTACTTC. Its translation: CASSLGLQETQYF. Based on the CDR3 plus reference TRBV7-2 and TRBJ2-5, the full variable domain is GAGVSQSPSNKVTEKGKDVELRCDPISGHTALYWYRQSLGQGLEFLIYFQGNSAPDKSGLPSDRFSAERTGGSVSTLTIQRTQQEDSAVYLCASSLGLQETQYFGPGTRLLVL.

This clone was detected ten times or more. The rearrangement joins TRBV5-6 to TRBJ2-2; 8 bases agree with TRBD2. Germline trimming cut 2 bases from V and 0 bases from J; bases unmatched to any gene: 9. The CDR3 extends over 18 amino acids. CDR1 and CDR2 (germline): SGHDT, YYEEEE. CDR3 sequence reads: CASSFVAGGDSNTGELFF. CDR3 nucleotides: TGTGCCAGCAGCTTCGTAGCCGGGGGGGACTCGAACACCGGGGAGCTGTTTTTT.

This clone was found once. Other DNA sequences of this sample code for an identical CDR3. The CDR3 coding sequence is TGTGCCAGCAGCTTGGGACTAGCGGGGGCAGAGACCCAGTACTTC. Encoded protein: CASSLGLAGAETQYF. The chain links TRBV11-2 to TRBJ2-5; 14 nucleotides match TRBD2. CDR3 length equals 15 residues. V lost 3 bases, J lost 4 bases, and 1 base stayed unmatched. CDR1 is SGHAT, CDR2 FQNNGV, per germline. The whole variable domain, filled in from reference TRBV11-2 and TRBJ2-5, reads EAGVAQSPRYKIIEKRQSVAFWCNPISGHATLYWYQQILGQGPKLLIQFQNNGVVDDSQLPKDRFSAERLKGVDSTLKIQPAKLEDSAVYLCASSLGLAGAETQYFGPGTRLLVL.

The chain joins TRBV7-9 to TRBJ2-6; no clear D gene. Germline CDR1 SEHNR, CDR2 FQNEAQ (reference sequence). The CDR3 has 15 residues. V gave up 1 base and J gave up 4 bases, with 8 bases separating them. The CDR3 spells CASSLVQAGANVLTF. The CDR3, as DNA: TGTGCCAGCAGCTTAGTGCAGGCCGGGGCCAACGTCCTGACTTTC.

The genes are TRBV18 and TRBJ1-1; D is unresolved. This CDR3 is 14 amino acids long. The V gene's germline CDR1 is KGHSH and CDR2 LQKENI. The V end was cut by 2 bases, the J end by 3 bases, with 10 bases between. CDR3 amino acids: CASSPVAGDTEAFF. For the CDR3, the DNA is TGTGCCAGCTCACCAGTGGCCGGGGACACTGAAGCTTTCTTT. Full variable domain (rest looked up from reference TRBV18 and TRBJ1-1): NAGVMQNPRHLVRRRGQEARLRCSPMKGHSHVYWYRQLPEEGLKFMVYLQKENIIDESGMPKERFSAEFPKEGPSILRIQQVVRGDSAAYFCASSPVAGDTEAFFGQGTRLTVV.

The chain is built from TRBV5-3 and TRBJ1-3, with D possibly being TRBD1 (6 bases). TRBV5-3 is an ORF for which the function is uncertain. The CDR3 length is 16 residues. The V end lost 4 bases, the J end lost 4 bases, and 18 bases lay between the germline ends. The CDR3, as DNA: TGTGCCAGAAGCCGGGACATCGGCCAGTCGGGAAACACCATATATTTT. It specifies CARSRDIGQSGNTIYF.

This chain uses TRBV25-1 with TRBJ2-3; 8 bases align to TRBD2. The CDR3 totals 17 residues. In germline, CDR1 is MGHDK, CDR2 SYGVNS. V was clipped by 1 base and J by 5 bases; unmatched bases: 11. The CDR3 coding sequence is TGTGCCAGCAGTGAATGGATTAGCGGGATTCAAGGAGATACGCAGTATTTT. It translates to CASSEWISGIQGDTQYF. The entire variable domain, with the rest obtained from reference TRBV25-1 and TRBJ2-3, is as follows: EADIYQTPRYLVIGTGKKITLECSQTMGHDKMYWYQQDPGMELHLIHYSYGVNSTEKGDLSSESTVSRIRTEHFPLTLESARPSHTSQYLCASSEWISGIQGDTQYFGPGTRLTVL.

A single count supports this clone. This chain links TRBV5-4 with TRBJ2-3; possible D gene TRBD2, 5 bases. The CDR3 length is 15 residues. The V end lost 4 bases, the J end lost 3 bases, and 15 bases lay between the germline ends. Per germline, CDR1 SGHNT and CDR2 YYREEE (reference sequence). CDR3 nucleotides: TGTGCCAGCAGCCGGACTCCCGGCGGGACAGATACGCAGTATTTT. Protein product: CASSRTPGGTDTQYF.

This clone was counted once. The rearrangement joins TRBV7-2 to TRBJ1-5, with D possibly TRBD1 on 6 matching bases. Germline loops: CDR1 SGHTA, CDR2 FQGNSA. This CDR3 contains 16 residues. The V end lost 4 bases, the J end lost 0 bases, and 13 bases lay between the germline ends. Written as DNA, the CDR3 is TGTGCCAGCAGCTCGACACAGGGCTATAGCAATCAGCCCCAGCATTTT. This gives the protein CASSSTQGYSNQPQHF.

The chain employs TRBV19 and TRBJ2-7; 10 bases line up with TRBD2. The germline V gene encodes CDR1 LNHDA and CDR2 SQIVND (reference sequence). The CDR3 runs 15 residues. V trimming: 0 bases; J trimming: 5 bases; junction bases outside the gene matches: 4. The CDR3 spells CASSIEAGGHDEQYF. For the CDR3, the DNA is TGTGCCAGTAGTATAGAAGCGGGGGGGCATGACGAGCAGTACTTC.

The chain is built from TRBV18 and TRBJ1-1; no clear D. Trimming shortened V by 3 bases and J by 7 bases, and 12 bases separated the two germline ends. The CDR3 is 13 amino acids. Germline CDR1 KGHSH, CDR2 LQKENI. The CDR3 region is CASSPSGSGEAFF. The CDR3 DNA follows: TGTGCCAGCTCACCCTCCGGGTCCGGTGAAGCTTTCTTT. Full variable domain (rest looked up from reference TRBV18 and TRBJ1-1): NAGVMQNPRHLVRRRGQEARLRCSPMKGHSHVYWYRQLPEEGLKFMVYLQKENIIDESGMPKERFSAEFPKEGPSILRIQQVVRGDSAAYFCASSPSGSGEAFFGQGTRLTVV.

The CDR3 loop reads CASSPARGSTDTQYF. CDR3 nucleotides: TGTGCCAGCAGCCCGGCCCGGGGGAGCACAGATACGCAGTATTTT. V and J are TRBV9 and TRBJ2-3; maybe TRBD2 (6 bases). The CDR3 extends over 15 amino acids. Trimming pared 4 bases from V and 0 bases from J, leaving 12 bases between. Germline V gene data show CDR1 as SGDLS and CDR2 as YYNGEE.

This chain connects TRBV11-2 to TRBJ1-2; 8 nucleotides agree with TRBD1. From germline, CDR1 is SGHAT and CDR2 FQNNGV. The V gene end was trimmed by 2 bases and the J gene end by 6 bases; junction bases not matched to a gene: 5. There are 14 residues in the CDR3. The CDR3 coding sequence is TGTGCCAGCAGCTTAACGCAGGGGGCTCATGGCTACACCTTC. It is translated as CASSLTQGAHGYTF.

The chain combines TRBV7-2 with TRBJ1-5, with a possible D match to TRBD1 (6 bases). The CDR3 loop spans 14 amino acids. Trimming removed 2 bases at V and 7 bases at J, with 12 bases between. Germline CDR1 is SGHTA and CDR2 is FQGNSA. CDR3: CASSLPGVRQPQHF. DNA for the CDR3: TGTGCCAGCAGCTTACCAGGGGTGCGCCAGCCCCAGCATTTT.

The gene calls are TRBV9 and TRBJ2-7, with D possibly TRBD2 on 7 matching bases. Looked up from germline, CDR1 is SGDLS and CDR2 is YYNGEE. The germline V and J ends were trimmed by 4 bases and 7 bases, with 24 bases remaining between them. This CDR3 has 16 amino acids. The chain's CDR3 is CASSPRGGGGQWEQYF. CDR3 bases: TGTGCCAGCAGCCCGAGGGGTGGGGGGGGGCAATGGGAGCAGTACTTC.

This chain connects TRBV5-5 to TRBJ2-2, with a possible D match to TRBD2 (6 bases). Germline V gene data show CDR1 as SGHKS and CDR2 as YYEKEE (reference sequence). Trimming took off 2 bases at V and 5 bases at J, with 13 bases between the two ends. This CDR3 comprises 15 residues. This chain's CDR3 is CASSLGQGGTGELFF. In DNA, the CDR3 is TGTGCCAGCAGCTTAGGGCAGGGAGGAACCGGGGAGCTGTTTTTT. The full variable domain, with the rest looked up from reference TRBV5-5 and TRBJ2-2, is DAGVTQSPTHLIKTRGQQVTLRCSPISGHKSVSWYQQVLGQGPQFIFQYYEKEERGRGNFPDRFSARQFPNYSSELNVNALLLGDSALYLCASSLGQGGTGELFFGEGSRLTVL.